Below, one TCR beta chain is given with its context. These data belong to a study of blood T cell repertoires in COVID-19. Original processing methods: Nucleated cell number was recorded as an estimate derived from reference gene primer amplification. Libraries were prepared by immunoSEQ multiplex PCR; TCRdb keeps only in-frame clonotypes and omits some of them. Clone size and V and J calls were adopted from that table, with D and trimming inferred from the DNA. The sample contains more than 85,000 clones, around 83% of which appear only once. Germline CDR1 reads SNHLY; CDR2 reads FYNNEI. This CDR3 is 13 amino acids long. V was pared by 4 bases and J by 14 bases, with 15 bases between.

Material: peripheral blood. This chain links TRBV2 with TRBJ1-6; D is possibly TRBD1 (5 bases). This TCR was sampled from a woman aged 80 or older with acute or convalescent COVID-19. The CDR3: CASSGGGSLTLHF. CDR3 in DNA: TGTGCCAGCAGTGGGGGGGGGTCCCTGACCCTCCACTTT.